These T cell receptor beta chains were read from a single sample in a study of shared clonotypes between healthy human individuals. Profiled with immunoSEQ multiplex PCR; TCRdb holds only in-frame clones, not every one. This sample has about 2,100,000 clones; just over 90% occur once, and the top ten carry about 1.8%. The source material was naive CD8+ T cells from PBMCs. The receptors here all came from a man between 18 and 35 years old in good health. Some clones in this sample may be carry-over from other donors' samples. The CDR3 runs from the conserved cysteine through the conserved F or W. The D gene is left open where the match is weak. Expanded clones get a size class; other rows say once, few or many, or leave the size out.

-,TRBD1,TRBV6-6,TRBJ1-1,CASSYLKTGMNTEAFF,TGTGCCAGCAGCTACCTAAAGACAGGGATGAACACTGAAGCTTTCTTT
-,-,TRBV28,TRBJ1-1,CASSLPPLEAFF,TGTGCCAGCAGTTTACCCCCCCTTGAAGCTTTCTTT
once,TRBD2,TRBV7-9,TRBJ2-5,CASSLGGGLETQYF,TGTGCCAGCAGCTTAGGCGGGGGGCTTGAGACCCAGTACTTC
-,-,TRBV7-6,TRBJ2-7,CASSDRGLTYEQYF,TGTGCCAGCAGCGACCGGGGCCTAACCTACGAGCAGTACTTC
few,-,TRBV4-1,TRBJ1-1,CASSLPEGNEAFF,TGCGCCAGCAGCCTCCCGGAGGGCAATGAAGCTTTCTTT
-,-,TRBV5-6,TRBJ2-7,CASSLEVGGASYEQYF,TGTGCCAGCAGCTTGGAGGTTGGGGGGGCCTCCTACGAGCAGTACTTC
-,-,TRBV15,TRBJ2-7,CATSRGGEDYEQYF,TGTGCCACCAGCAGGGGTGGTGAAGACTACGAGCAGTACTTC
-,-,TRBV29-1,TRBJ2-1,CSVELAPNEQFF,TGCAGCGTCGAACTAGCTCCCAATGAGCAGTTCTTC
-,TRBD2,TRBV11-2,TRBJ2-7,CASQTSTPLAGTSYEQYF,TGTGCCAGCCAAACCTCGACCCCACTAGCGGGAACCTCCTACGAGCAGTACTTC
-,TRBD1,TRBV9,TRBJ1-5,CASGTGGDQPQHF,TGTGCCAGCGGAACAGGGGGTGATCAGCCCCAGCATTTT
-,-,TRBV7-9,TRBJ2-5,CASRLALDRERETQYF,TGTGCCAGCAGACTGGCACTTGACAGAGAGAGGGAGACCCAGTACTTC
-,-,TRBV5-6,TRBJ1-2,CASSLGAGAYGYTF,TGTGCCAGCAGCTTGGGGGCAGGAGCCTATGGCTACACCTTC
-,-,TRBV29-1,TRBJ2-5,CSAWTGRAETQYF,TGCAGCGCCTGGACAGGGAGGGCAGAGACCCAGTACTTC
-,-,TRBV27,TRBJ2-3,CATSVVLTDTQYF,TGTGCCACCTCTGTGGTTCTGACAGATACGCAGTATTTT
-,-,TRBV2,TRBJ2-1,CASSGSADEQFF,TGTGCCAGCAGTGGTTCCGCGGATGAGCAGTTCTTC
once,-,TRBV27,TRBJ1-1,CASSLTRDGVWGAFF,TGTGCCAGCAGTCTTACGCGGGACGGCGTTTGGGGAGCTTTCTTT
-,-,TRBV28,TRBJ2-5,CASSTRHGSEETQYF,TGTGCCAGCAGCACCCGACACGGGTCGGAAGAGACCCAGTACTTC
-,-,TRBV9,TRBJ2-1,CVSSAPHDNEQFF,TGTGTCAGCAGCGCACCCCATGACAATGAGCAGTTCTTC
-,TRBD1,TRBV27,TRBJ1-4,CASSFAGGEEKLFF,TGTGCCAGCAGTTTCGCAGGGGGTGAAGAAAAACTGTTTTTT
-,-,TRBV4-3,TRBJ2-1,CASSQDRYRGLRQFSNEQFF,TGCGCCAGCAGCCAAGACCGGTATCGGGGGCTTCGACAGTTTTCTAATGAGCAGTTCTTC
-,-,TRBV10-1,TRBJ2-7,CASSPPRARDTYYYEQYF,TGCGCCAGCAGTCCTCCCCGAGCCAGGGATACATACTACTACGAGCAGTACTTC
-,-,TRBV30,TRBJ1-5,CAWSVGGKGQPQHF,TGTGCCTGGAGTGTCGGGGGGAAAGGTCAGCCCCAGCATTTT
-,-,TRBV6-5,TRBJ2-4,CASSYRSGLAKNIQYF,TGTGCCAGCAGTTACAGGTCTGGCCTAGCCAAAAACATTCAGTACTTC
-,-,TRBV19,TRBJ2-1,CASMRLDSYNEQFF,TGTGCCAGTATGCGACTGGACTCCTACAATGAGCAGTTCTTC
-,TRBD2,TRBV7-9,TRBJ2-7,CASSLVTSGRGEQYF,TGTGCCAGCAGCTTAGTTACGAGCGGGAGAGGTGAGCAGTACTTC
-,TRBD1,TRBV27,TRBJ1-5,CASRSGQGLVGPQHF,TGTGCCAGCAGGTCGGGACAGGGTTTGGTAGGGCCCCAGCATTTT
-,TRBD1,TRBV5-1,TRBJ2-1,CASSGQGVYNEQFF,TGCGCCAGCAGCGGCCAGGGGGTTTACAATGAGCAGTTCTTC
-,TRBD1,TRBV5-6,TRBJ2-7,CASSLGGQGTYEQYF,TGTGCCAGCAGCTTGGGAGGACAGGGTACCTACGAGCAGTACTTC
-,TRBD1,TRBV28,TRBJ1-2,CASSLSDRANYGYTF,TGTGCCAGCAGTTTATCAGACAGGGCTAACTATGGCTACACCTTC
few,-,TRBV6-1,TRBJ1-2,CASSPRLGNAYGYTF,TGTGCCAGCAGCCCCAGGTTGGGTAATGCCTATGGCTACACCTTC
-,-,TRBV12-5,TRBJ1-1,CASGLGPSLGTEAFF,TGTGCTAGTGGTTTGGGTCCCTCCTTGGGGACTGAAGCTTTCTTT
-,TRBD2,TRBV14,TRBJ2-5,CASSPRGREWGETQYF,TGTGCCAGCAGCCCTCGAGGGCGGGAGTGGGGGGAGACCCAGTACTTC
-,-,TRBV10-3,TRBJ2-7,CAISEAEMPYEQYF,TGTGCCATCAGTGAAGCGGAGATGCCCTACGAGCAGTACTTC
once,-,TRBV5-6,TRBJ2-7,CASSLVGEYYEQYF,TGTGCCAGCAGCTTGGTAGGGGAATACTACGAGCAGTACTTC
-,-,TRBV5-1,TRBJ2-1,CASSYPEYNEQFF,TGCGCCAGCAGCTACCCGGAGTACAATGAGCAGTTCTTC
-,TRBD1,TRBV7-2,TRBJ1-6,CASSLGTGGSPLHF,TGTGCCAGCAGCTTAGGGACAGGGGGTTCACCCCTCCACTTT
-,-,TRBV7-9,TRBJ1-3,CASSLKEADNTIYF,TGTGCCAGCAGCTTAAAGGAAGCAGATAACACCATATATTTT
-,-,TRBV27,TRBJ2-6,CASSLSPGAGANVLTF,TGTGCCAGCAGTCTCTCTCCAGGGGCTGGGGCCAACGTCCTGACTTTC
once,-,TRBV19,TRBJ2-7,CASSIRGHYEQYF,TGTGCCAGTAGTATAAGGGGACACTACGAGCAGTACTTC
-,TRBD1,TRBV9,TRBJ1-2,CASSVRTGYGYTF,TGTGCCAGCAGCGTACGGACAGGGTATGGCTACACCTTC
-,-,TRBV7-9,TRBJ2-1,CASSLLTVYNEQFF,TGTGCCAGCAGCTTACTAACCGTTTACAATGAGCAGTTCTTC
-,-,TRBV12-5,TRBJ1-1,CASGWGLGTEAFF,TGTGCTAGTGGTTGGGGGTTGGGCACTGAAGCTTTCTTT